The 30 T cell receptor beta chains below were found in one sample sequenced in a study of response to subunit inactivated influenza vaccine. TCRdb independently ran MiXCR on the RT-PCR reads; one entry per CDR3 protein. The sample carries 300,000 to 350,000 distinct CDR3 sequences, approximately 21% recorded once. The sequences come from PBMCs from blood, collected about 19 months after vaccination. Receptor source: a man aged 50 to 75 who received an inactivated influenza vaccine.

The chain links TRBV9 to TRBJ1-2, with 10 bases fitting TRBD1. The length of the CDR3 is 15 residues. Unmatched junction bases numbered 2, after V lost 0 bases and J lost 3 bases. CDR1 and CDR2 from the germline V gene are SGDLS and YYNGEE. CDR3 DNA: TGTGCCAGCAGCGTAGCGACAGGGGGCCACTATGGCTACACCTTC. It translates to CASSVATGGHYGYTF.

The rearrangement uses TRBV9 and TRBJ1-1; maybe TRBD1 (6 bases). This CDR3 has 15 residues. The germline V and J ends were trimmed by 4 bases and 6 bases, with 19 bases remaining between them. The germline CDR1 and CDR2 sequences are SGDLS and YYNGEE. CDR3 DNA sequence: TGTGCCAGCAGCCCAGGGGTTCTCAGGGGTTCTGAAGCTTTCTTT. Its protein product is CASSPGVLRGSEAFF.

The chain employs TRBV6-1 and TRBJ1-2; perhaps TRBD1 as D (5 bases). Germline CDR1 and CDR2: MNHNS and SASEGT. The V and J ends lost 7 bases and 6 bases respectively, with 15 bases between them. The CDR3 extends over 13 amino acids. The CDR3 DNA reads TGTGCCAGCATCAGAACGGCGGGGGATGGCTACACCTTC. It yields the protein CASIRTAGDGYTF.

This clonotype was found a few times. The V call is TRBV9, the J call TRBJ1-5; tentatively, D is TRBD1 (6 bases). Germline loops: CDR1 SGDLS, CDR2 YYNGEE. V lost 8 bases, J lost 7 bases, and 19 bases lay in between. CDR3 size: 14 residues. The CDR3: CASSTGQQGQPQHF. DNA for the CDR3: TGTGCCAGTAGCACCGGACAGCAGGGCCAGCCCCAGCATTTT.

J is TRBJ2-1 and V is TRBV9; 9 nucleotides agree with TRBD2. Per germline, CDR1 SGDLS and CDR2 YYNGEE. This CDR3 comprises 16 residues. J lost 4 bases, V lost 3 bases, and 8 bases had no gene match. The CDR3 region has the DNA TGTGCCAGCAGCGGAGAAAGCGGGGGGATTTACAATGAGCAGTTCTTC. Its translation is CASSGESGGIYNEQFF.

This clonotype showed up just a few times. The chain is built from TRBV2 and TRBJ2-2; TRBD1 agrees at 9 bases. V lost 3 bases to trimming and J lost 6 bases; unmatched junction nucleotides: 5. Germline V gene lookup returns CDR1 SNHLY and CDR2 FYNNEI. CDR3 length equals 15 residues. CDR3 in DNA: TGTGCCAGCAGTGACCTACAGGGGGCGCCCGGGGAGCTGTTTTTT. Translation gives CASSDLQGAPGELFF. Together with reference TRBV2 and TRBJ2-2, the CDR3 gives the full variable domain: EPEVTQTPSHQVTQMGQEVILRCVPISNHLYFYWYRQILGQKVEFLVSFYNNEISEKSEIFDDQFSVERPDGSNFTLKIRSTKLEDSAMYFCASSDLQGAPGELFFGEGSRLTVL.

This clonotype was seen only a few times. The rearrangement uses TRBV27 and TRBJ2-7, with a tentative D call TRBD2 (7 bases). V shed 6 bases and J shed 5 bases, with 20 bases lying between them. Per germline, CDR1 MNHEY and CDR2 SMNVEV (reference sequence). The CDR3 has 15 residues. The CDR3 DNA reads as TGTGCCAGCAGCCGAGTTGGCGGGGGCCTCCACGAGCAGTACTTC. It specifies CASSRVGGGLHEQYF.

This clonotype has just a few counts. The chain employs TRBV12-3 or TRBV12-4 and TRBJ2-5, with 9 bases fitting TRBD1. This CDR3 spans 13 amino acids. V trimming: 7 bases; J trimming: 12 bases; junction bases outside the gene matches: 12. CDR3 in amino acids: CASTNRPGTGKYF. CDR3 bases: TGTGCCAGCACTAATAGACCTGGGACAGGGAAGTACTTC.

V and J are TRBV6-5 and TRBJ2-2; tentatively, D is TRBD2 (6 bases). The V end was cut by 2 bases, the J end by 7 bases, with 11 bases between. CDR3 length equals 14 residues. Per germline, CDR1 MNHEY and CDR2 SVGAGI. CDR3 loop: CASSYGGIFGELFF. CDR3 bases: TGTGCCAGCAGTTACGGGGGGATATTCGGGGAGCTGTTTTTT.

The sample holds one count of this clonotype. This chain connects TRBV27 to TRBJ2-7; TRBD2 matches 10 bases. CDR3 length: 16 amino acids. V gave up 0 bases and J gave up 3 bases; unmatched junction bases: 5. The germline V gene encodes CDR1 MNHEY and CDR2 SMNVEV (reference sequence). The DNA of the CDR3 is TGTGCCAGCAGTTTATCCCCTAGCGGGGGCCTCTACGAGCAGTACTTC. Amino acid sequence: CASSLSPSGGLYEQYF.

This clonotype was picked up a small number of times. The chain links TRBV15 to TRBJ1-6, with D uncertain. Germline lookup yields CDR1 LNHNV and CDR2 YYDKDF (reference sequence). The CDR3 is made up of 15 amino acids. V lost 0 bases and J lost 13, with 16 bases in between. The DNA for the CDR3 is TGTGCCACCAGCAGAGATAGAGACTCGGTCAGGCCCCTCCACTTT. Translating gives CATSRDRDSVRPLHF.

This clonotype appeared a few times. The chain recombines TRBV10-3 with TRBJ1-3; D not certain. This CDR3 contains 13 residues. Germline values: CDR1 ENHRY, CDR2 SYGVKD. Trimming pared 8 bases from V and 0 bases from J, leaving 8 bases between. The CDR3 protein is CAIGIYSGNTIYF. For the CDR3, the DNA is TGTGCCATCGGGATCTACTCTGGAAACACCATATATTTT.

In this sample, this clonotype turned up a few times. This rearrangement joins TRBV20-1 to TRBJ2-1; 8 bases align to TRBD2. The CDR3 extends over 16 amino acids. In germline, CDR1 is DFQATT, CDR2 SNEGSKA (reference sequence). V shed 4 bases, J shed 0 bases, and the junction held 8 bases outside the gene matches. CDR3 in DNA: TGCAGTGCTATCCACCGGGGGGGAGGCTCCTACAATGAGCAGTTCTTC. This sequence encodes CSAIHRGGGSYNEQFF.

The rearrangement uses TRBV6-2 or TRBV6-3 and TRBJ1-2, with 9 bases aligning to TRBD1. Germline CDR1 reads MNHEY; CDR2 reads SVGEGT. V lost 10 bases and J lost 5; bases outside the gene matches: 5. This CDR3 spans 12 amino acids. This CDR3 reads CATKTGGYGYTF. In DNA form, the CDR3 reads TGTGCCACCAAGACAGGGGGGTATGGCTACACCTTC.

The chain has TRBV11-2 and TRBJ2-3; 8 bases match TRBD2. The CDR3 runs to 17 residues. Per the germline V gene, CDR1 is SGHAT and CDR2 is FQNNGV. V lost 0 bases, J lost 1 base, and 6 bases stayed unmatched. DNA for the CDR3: TGTGCCAGCAGCTTAGATGGTAGCGGGGCTCGCACAGATACGCAGTATTTT. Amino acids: CASSLDGSGARTDTQYF.

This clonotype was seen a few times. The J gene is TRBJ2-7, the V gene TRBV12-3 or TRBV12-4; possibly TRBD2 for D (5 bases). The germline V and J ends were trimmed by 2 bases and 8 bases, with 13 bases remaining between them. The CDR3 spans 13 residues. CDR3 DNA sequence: TGTGCCAGCAGTTTAACCCCGGACTTAAAGCAGTACTTC. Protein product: CASSLTPDLKQYF.

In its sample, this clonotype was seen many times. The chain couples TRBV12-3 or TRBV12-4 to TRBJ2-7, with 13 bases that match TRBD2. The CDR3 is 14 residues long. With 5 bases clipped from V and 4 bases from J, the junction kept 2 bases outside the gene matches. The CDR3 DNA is TGTGCCAGCAGTCAACTAGCGGGAGGGTACGAGCAGTACTTC. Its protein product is CASSQLAGGYEQYF.

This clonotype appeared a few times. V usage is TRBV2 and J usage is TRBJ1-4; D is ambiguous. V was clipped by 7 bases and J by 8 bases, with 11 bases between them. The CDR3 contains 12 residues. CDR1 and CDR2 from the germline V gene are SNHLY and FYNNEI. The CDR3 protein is CASTSGLEKLFF. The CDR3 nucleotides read TGTGCCAGCACCTCCGGGCTCGAAAAACTGTTTTTT.

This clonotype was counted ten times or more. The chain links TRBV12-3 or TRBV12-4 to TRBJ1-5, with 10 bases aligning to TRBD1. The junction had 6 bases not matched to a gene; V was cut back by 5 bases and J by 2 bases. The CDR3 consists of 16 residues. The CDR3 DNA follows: TGTGCCAGCAGTCTTCTCGGGACAGGGGGCAATCAGCCCCAGCATTTT. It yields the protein CASSLLGTGGNQPQHF.

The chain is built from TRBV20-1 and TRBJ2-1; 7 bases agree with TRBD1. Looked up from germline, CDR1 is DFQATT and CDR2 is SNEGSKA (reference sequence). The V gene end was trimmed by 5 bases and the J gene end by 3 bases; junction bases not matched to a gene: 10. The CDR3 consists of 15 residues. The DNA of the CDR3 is TGCAGTGCTTCCATAGACAGGGTAGGCTACAATGAGCAGTTCTTC. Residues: CSASIDRVGYNEQFF.

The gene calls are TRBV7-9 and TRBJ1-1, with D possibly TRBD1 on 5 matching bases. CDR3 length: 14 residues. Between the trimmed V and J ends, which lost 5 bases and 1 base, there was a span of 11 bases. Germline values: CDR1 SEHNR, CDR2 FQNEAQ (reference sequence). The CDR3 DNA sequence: TGTGCCAGCAGCCAATTTCAGGGGAACACTGAAGCTTTCTTT. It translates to CASSQFQGNTEAFF. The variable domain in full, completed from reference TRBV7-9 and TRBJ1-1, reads DTGVSQNPRHKITKRGQNVTFRCDPISEHNRLYWYRQTLGQGPEFLTYFQNEAQLEKSRLLSDRFSAERPKGSFSTLEIQRTEQGDSAMYLCASSQFQGNTEAFFGQGTRLTVV.

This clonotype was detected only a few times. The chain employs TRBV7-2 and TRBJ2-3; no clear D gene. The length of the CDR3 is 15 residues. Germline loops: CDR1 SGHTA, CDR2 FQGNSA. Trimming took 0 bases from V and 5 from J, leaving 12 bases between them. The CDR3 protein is CASSLARPPRDTQYF. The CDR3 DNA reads TGTGCCAGCAGCTTAGCGCGGCCGCCGCGAGATACGCAGTATTTT.

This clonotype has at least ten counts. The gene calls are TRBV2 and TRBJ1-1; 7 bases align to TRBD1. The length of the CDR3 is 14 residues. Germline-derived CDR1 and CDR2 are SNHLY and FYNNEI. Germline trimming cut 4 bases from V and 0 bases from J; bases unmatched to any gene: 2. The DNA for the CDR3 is TGTGCCAGCAGTGGACAGGGACTGAACACTGAAGCTTTCTTT. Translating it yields CASSGQGLNTEAFF.

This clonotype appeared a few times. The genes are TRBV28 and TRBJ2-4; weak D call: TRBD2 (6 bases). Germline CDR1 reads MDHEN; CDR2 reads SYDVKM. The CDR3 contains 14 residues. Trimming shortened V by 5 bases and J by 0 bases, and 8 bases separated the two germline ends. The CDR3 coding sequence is TGTGCCAGCAGTCTAGCGCTAGCCAAAAACATTCAGTACTTC. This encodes CASSLALAKNIQYF. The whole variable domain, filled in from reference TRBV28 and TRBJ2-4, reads DVKVTQSSRYLVKRTGEKVFLECVQDMDHENMFWYRQDPGLGLRLIYFSYDVKMKEKGDIPEGYSVSREKKERFSLILESASTNQTSMYLCASSLALAKNIQYFGAGTRLSVL.

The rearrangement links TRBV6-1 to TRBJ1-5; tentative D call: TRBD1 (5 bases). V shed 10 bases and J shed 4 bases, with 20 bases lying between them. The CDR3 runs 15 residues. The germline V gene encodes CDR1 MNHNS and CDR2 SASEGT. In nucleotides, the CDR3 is TGTGCCACGGGGGGTTTTCGGGACTCAAATCAGCCCCAGCATTTT. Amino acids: CATGGFRDSNQPQHF.

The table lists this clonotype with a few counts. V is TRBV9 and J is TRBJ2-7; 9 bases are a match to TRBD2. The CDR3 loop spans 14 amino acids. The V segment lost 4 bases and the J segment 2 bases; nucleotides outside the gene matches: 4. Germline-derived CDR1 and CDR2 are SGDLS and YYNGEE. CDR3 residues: CASSRTSETYEQYF. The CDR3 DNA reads TGTGCCAGCAGCAGGACTAGCGAAACCTACGAGCAGTACTTC.

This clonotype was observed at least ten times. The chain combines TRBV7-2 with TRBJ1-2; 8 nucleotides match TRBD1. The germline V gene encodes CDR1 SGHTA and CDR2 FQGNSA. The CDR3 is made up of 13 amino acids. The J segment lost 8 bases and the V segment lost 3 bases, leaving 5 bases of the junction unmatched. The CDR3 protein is CASSLTGVEGYTF. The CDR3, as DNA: TGTGCCAGCAGCTTGACAGGGGTTGAGGGCTACACCTTC.

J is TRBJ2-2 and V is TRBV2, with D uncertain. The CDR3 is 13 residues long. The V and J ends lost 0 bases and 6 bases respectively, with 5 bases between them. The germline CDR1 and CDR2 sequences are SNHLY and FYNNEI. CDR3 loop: CASSEALPGELFF. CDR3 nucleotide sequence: TGTGCCAGCAGTGAAGCGCTTCCCGGGGAGCTGTTTTTT.

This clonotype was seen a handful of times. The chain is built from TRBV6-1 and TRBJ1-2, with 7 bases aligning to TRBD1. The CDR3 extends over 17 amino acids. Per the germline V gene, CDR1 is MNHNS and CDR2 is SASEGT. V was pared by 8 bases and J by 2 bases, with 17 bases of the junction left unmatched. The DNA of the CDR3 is TGTGCCAGCGGATTATCCCGGACGGACAGGCCGAACTATGGCTACACCTTC. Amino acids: CASGLSRTDRPNYGYTF.

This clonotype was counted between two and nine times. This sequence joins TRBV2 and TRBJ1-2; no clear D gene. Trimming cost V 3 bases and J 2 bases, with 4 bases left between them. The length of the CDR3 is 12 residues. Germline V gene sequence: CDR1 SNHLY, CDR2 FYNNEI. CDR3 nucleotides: TGTGCCAGCAGTGACGGGAACTATGGCTACACCTTC. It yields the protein CASSDGNYGYTF.